This T cell receptor beta chain was captured in a study of response to subunit inactivated influenza vaccine. The CDR3 has 18 amino acids. Trimming stripped 5 bases from V and 6 bases from J, with 27 bases between. In germline, CDR1 is LNHNV, CDR2 YYDKDF (reference sequence). This clonotype was seen more than once but under ten times. What it binds is unknown. Study-wide points: Each seasonal flu vaccination may recruit only limited new T cells, authors suggested.

One entry per CDR3 protein, called by TCRdb with MiXCR from the RT-PCR reads. The table records about 700,000 distinct CDR3 sequences, roughly 14% of them present only once. The V and J genes are TRBV15 and TRBJ2-3; perhaps TRBD1 as D (5 bases). Here the sequenced sample was PBMCs from blood, taken 11 to 12 days after vaccination. The origin of this receptor is a man aged 50-59 years who received an inactivated influenza vaccine. CDR3 in DNA: TGTGCCACCAGCCAAGGGGTAGAGGCTACAAGCTTTATGGATACGCAGTATTTT. The encoded protein is CATSQGVEATSFMDTQYF.